The rows below give T cell receptor beta chains drawn from one sample of a study of shared clonotypes between healthy human individuals. The table came from immunoSEQ multiplex PCR; TCRdb's copy has only in-frame clones and leaves some out. Of a few million clones listed, about nine tenths are singletons. The sample was naive CD4+ T cells from PBMCs. The receptor source for this set is a man between 18 and 35 years old in good health. Some clones in this sample may be carry-over from other donors' samples. Both conserved end residues are part of each CDR3. A D gene is named only where the DNA matches it firmly. Clone size is given for some rows only: seen once, a few or many times, or a class if the clone is expanded.

TRBJ2-1,16,TRBV23-1,TRBD1,once,TGCGCCAGCAATCAGGGGACAGAATCTCTCTACAATGAGCAGTTCTTC,CASNQGTESLYNEQFF
TRBJ2-7,15,TRBV5-1,NA,NA,TGCGCCAGCAGCCCGGTCGGCGGAACAGCCTACGAGCAGTACTTC,CASSPVGGTAYEQYF
TRBJ2-7,13,TRBV5-1,TRBD1,NA,TGCGCCAGCAGCCCAGGACAGGGTGCCGAGCAGTACTTC,CASSPGQGAEQYF
TRBJ2-3,19,TRBV4-2,TRBD2,NA,TGTGCCAGCAGCCAAGATGGGGTAGCGGGGGGAATATTTACAGATACGCAGTATTTT,CASSQDGVAGGIFTDTQYF
TRBJ1-1,14,TRBV2,NA,once,TGTGCCAGCAGTCTAAACGGGGGGAACACTGAAGCTTTCTTT,CASSLNGGNTEAFF
TRBJ1-5,12,TRBV4-2,NA,NA,TGTGCCAGCAGCCGCACCAATCAGCCCCAGCATTTT,CASSRTNQPQHF
TRBJ2-7,12,TRBV2,NA,NA,TGTGCCAGCAGTGACCAAACCTACGAGCAGTACTTC,CASSDQTYEQYF
TRBJ1-1,13,TRBV7-9,NA,few,TGTGCCACCGAGGGACAACCGCTCAGTGGAGCTTTCTTT,CATEGQPLSGAFF
TRBJ2-7,14,TRBV19,NA,NA,TGTGCCAGTAGTACTCTAAGGAGAATCGACGAGCAGTACTTC,CASSTLRRIDEQYF
TRBJ2-2,14,TRBV28,NA,NA,TGTGCCAGCAGACCCGGACAGCTCACCGGGGAGCTGTTTTTT,CASRPGQLTGELFF
TRBJ2-2,15,TRBV5-1,NA,NA,TGCGCCAGCAGCTACGGGAGTGCGAACACCGGGGAGCTGTTTTTT,CASSYGSANTGELFF
TRBJ2-3,16,TRBV5-1,TRBD2,NA,TGCGCCAGCAGCTTGGTCGCTAGCGGGAGTCCAGATACGCAGTATTTT,CASSLVASGSPDTQYF
TRBJ2-5,17,TRBV9,TRBD2,NA,TGTGCCAGCAGCCCATATGGACTAGCGGGAAAGGTTCAGACCCAGTACTTC,CASSPYGLAGKVQTQYF
TRBJ2-2,14,TRBV2,NA,NA,TGTGCCAGCTTGGGAGCGGAGAACACCGGGGAGCTGTTTTTT,CASLGAENTGELFF
TRBJ2-2,14,TRBV11-2,NA,NA,TGTGCCAGCAGCGCACCCGGGGGCACCGGGGAGCTGTTTTTT,CASSAPGGTGELFF
TRBJ2-5,15,TRBV28,TRBD1,NA,TGTGCCAGCAGTGGGGGAGACAGGGTCCAAGAGACCCAGTACTTC,CASSGGDRVQETQYF
TRBJ2-2,11,TRBV20-1,NA,NA,NA,CSARRAGELFF
TRBJ2-5,15,TRBV10-2,NA,NA,TGCGCCAGCAGTGAGGTTGGAGGGCCCCAAGAGACCCAGTACTTC,CASSEVGGPQETQYF
TRBJ2-1,16,TRBV11-3,NA,NA,TGTGCCAGCAGCTTAGAGGGCTTGGGGGGATACAATGAGCAGTTCTTC,CASSLEGLGGYNEQFF
TRBJ1-2,14,TRBV6-4,TRBD1,NA,TGTGCCAGCAGGACGGGACAGGGGCTCGGCGGCTACACCTTC,CASRTGQGLGGYTF
TRBJ2-2,14,TRBV28,TRBD1,NA,TGTGCCAGCAGTAAACAGGGGGCGACCGGGGAGCTGTTTTTT,CASSKQGATGELFF
TRBJ2-7,10,TRBV20-1,NA,once,TGCAGTGCTCAGATGTACGAGCAGTACTTC,CSAQMYEQYF
TRBJ2-3,15,TRBV5-4,TRBD1,NA,TGTGCCAGCAGAACAGGACAGGGGGCAACAGATACGCAGTATTTT,CASRTGQGATDTQYF
TRBJ1-5,13,TRBV30,NA,few,TGTGCCTCGGGGCGCCGTAACAATCAGCCCCAGCATTTT,CASGRRNNQPQHF
TRBJ1-1,11,TRBV10-3,NA,few,TGTGCCATCAGCACCGGGACTGAAGCTTTCTTT,CAISTGTEAFF
TRBJ1-1,11,TRBV10-1,NA,few,TGCGCCAGCACAGGAGAGGATGAAGCTTTCTTT,CASTGEDEAFF
TRBJ1-3,16,TRBV9,NA,NA,TGTGCCAGCAGCGGAGACAGTTCGGTCGCCGGAAACACCATATATTTT,CASSGDSSVAGNTIYF
TRBJ2-1,15,TRBV9,NA,NA,TGTGCCAGCAGCCCCTGGGGGCTCGGATCCGCTGAGCAGTTCTTC,CASSPWGLGSAEQFF
TRBJ1-4,16,TRBV7-2,TRBD1,NA,TGTGCCAGCAGCTCGACCCGACAGGGGGGATTTGAAAAACTGTTTTTT,CASSSTRQGGFEKLFF
TRBJ1-2,14,TRBV7-9,NA,NA,TGTGCCAGCAGCTTAGTTACAGTGACCTATGGCTACACCTTC,CASSLVTVTYGYTF
TRBJ2-1,15,TRBV28,TRBD2,NA,TGTGCCAGCAGTCCGGAAGGACTAGTAAGGAATGAGCAGTTCTTC,CASSPEGLVRNEQFF
TRBJ1-2,15,TRBV6-1,TRBD1,NA,TGTGCCGCCCAACCCGGGACAGCTCAACGCTATGGCTACACCTTC,CAAQPGTAQRYGYTF
TRBJ2-2,15,TRBV7-3,TRBD1,once,TGTGCCAGCAGCTTCAGGGGGCAGGACACCGGGGAGCTGTTTTTT,CASSFRGQDTGELFF
TRBJ2-1,13,TRBV6-1,NA,NA,TGTGCCAGCAGTGAACCCGGGAACAATGAGCAGTTCTTC,CASSEPGNNEQFF
TRBJ2-3,15,TRBV5-1,NA,NA,TGCGCCAGCAGCTTGGCCCGGGATTTCACAGATACGCAGTATTTT,CASSLARDFTDTQYF
TRBJ2-7,15,TRBV4-1,NA,NA,TGCGCCAGCAGCCAAACTCTGGGGGGCCAATACGAGCAGTACTTC,CASSQTLGGQYEQYF
TRBJ2-2,15,TRBV18,TRBD2,few,TGTGCCAGCTCACCTGGGACTAGCAAGACCGGGGAGCTGTTTTTT,CASSPGTSKTGELFF
TRBJ1-3,14,TRBV30,NA,NA,TGTGGATGGTCGAGGTTCAGGGCTGGAAACACCATATATTTT,CGWSRFRAGNTIYF
TRBJ2-7,14,TRBV2,TRBD1,NA,TGTGCCAGCAGTGAACAGGGGGCTAGCTACGAGCAGTACTTC,CASSEQGASYEQYF
TRBJ1-1,13,TRBV7-8,NA,NA,TGTGCCAGCAGCTTTGGAGGAAACACTGAAGCTTTCTTT,CASSFGGNTEAFF
TRBJ1-5,14,TRBV29-1,TRBD1,NA,TGCAGCGTTGGGGTGGGACAGGGTGATCAGCCCCAGCATTTT,CSVGVGQGDQPQHF
TRBJ1-5,15,TRBV19,TRBD1,NA,TGTGCCAGTAACGACCCTCCAGGGGGCGGTCAGCCCCAGCATTTT,CASNDPPGGGQPQHF
TRBJ2-4,13,TRBV19,NA,NA,TGTGCCAGTAGGTCTGTCAGCTCCACCATTCAGTACTTC,CASRSVSSTIQYF
TRBJ2-1,15,TRBV27,NA,NA,TGTGCCAGCAGTTGGGCCGGGAGTACTTACAATGAGCAGTTCTTC,CASSWAGSTYNEQFF
TRBJ2-1,13,TRBV7-3,NA,NA,TGTGCCAGCAGCTTAACGCGGGTTAATGAGCAGTTCTTC,CASSLTRVNEQFF
TRBJ1-1,14,TRBV19,NA,few,TGTGCCAGTAGTATAGGGCAGGGGAACACTGAAGCTTTCTTT,CASSIGQGNTEAFF
TRBJ2-3,13,TRBV5-6,NA,NA,TGTGCCAGCAGCGTTTTAGGGTTCGATACGCAGTATTTT,CASSVLGFDTQYF
TRBJ1-5,13,TRBV18,NA,NA,TGTGCCAGCTCACCAGGTAGCAATCAGCCCCAGCATTTT,CASSPGSNQPQHF
TRBJ2-6,19,TRBV5-1,NA,NA,TGCGCCAGCAGCCTCGACAGAAGAGATCCCCTCTCTGGGGCCAACGTCCTGACTTTC,CASSLDRRDPLSGANVLTF
TRBJ2-7,13,TRBV4-1,NA,NA,TGCGCCAGCAGCCGTGTTCAGGGGTACGAGCAGTACTTC,CASSRVQGYEQYF
TRBJ2-5,15,TRBV5-1,TRBD2,NA,TGCGCCAGCAGCTTGATTCTAGCGGCCCAAGAGACCCAGTACTTC,CASSLILAAQETQYF